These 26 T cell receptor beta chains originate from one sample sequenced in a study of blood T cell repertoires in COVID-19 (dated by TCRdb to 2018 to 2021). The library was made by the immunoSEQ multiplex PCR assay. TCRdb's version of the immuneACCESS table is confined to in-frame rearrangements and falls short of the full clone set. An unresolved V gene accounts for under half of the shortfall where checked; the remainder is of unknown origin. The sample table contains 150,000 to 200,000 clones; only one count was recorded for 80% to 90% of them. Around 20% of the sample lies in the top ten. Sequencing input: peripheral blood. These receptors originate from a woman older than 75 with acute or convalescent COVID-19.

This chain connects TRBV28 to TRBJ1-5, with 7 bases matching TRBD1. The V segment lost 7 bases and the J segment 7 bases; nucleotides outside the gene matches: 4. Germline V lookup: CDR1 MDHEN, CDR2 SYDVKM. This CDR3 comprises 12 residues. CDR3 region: CASKRGRQPQHF. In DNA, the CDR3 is TGTGCCAGCAAGAGGGGGCGGCAGCCCCAGCATTTT.

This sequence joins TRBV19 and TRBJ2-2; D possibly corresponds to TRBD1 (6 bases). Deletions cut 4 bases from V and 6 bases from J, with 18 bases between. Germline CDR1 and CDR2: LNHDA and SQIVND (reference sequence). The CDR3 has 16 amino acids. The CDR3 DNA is TGTGCCAGTAGTACTATCAACAGGGTTGGCGCCGGGGAGCTGTTTTTT. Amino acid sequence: CASSTINRVGAGELFF.

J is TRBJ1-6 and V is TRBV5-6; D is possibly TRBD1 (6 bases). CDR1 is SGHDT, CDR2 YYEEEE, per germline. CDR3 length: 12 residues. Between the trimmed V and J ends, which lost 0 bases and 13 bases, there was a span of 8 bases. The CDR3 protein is CASSLARGPLHF. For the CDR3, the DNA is TGTGCCAGCAGCTTGGCCAGGGGTCCCCTCCACTTT.

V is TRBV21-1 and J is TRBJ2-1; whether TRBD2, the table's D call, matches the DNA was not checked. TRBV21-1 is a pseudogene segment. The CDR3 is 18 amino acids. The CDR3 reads CASSEEGLAGGYDNEQFF. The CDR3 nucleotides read TGTGCCAGCAGCGAAGAGGGACTAGCGGGGGGGTATGACAATGAGCAGTTCTTC.

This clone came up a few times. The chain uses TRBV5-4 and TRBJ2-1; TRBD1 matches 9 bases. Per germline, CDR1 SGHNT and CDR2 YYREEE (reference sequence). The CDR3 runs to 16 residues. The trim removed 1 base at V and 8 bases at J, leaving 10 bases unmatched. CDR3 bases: TGTGCCAGCAGCTTGATAGGACAGGGGCTTGGGGATGAGCAGTTCTTC. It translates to CASSLIGQGLGDEQFF.

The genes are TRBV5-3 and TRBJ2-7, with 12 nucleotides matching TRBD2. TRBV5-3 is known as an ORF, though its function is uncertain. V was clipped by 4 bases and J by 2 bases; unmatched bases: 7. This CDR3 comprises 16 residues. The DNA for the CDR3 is TGTGCCAGAAGCGTACCACTAGCGGGAGGCCCCTACGAGCAGTACTTC. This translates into CARSVPLAGGPYEQYF.

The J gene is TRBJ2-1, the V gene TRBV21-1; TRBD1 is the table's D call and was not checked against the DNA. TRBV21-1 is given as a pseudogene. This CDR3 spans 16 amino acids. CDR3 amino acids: CASRFQAQSSYNEQFF. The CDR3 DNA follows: TGTGCCAGCAGGTTCCAGGCGCAGAGCTCCTACAATGAGCAGTTCTTC.

CDR3 in DNA: TGCGCCAGCAGTCGCCGACAGGGAGGTGAAGAGCAGTACTTC. Protein: CASSRRQGGEEQYF. The chain employs TRBV23-1 and TRBJ2-7; possible D gene TRBD1, 7 bases. TRBV23-1 is flagged as an ORF with uncertain function. CDR3 length equals 14 residues. V was trimmed by 4 bases and J by 7 bases, leaving 17 bases between them.

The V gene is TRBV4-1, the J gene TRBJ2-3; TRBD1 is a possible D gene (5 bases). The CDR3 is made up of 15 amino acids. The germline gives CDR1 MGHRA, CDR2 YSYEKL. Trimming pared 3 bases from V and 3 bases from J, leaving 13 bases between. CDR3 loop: CASSQGPTATDTQYF. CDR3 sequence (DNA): TGCGCCAGCAGCCAGGGTCCGACAGCGACAGATACGCAGTATTTT.

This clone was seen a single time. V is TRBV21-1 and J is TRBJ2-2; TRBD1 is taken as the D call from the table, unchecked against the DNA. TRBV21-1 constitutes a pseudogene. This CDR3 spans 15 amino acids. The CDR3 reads CASSRARGSTGELFF. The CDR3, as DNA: TGTGCCAGCAGCAGAGCCAGGGGATCGACCGGGGAGCTGTTTTTT.

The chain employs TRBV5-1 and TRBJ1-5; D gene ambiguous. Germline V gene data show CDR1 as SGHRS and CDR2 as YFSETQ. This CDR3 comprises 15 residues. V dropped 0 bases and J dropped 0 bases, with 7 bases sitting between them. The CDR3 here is CASSLDRNSNQPQHF. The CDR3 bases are TGCGCCAGCAGCTTGGACAGAAATAGCAATCAGCCCCAGCATTTT.

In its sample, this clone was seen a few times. The CDR3 nucleotides are TGTGCCAGCAGACCCCACCGGGACAGGGGCGGCGAGCAGTACTTC. Translated, it gives CASRPHRDRGGEQYF. V gene TRBV6-5 combines with J gene TRBJ2-7; 10 bases fit TRBD1. The V gene end was trimmed by 6 bases and the J gene end by 6 bases; junction bases not matched to a gene: 11. Germline-derived CDR1 and CDR2 are MNHEY and SVGAGI. This CDR3 comprises 15 residues.

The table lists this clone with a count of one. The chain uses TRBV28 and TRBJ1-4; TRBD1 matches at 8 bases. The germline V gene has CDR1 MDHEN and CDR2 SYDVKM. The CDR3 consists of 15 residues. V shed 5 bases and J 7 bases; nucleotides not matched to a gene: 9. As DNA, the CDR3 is TGTGCCAGCAGTCCTCAGGACAGGGCTATTGAAAAACTGTTTTTT. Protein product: CASSPQDRAIEKLFF.

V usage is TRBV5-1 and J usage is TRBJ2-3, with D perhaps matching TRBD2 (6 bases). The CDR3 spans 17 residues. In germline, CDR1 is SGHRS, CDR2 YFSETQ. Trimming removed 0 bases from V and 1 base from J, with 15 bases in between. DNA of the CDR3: TGCGCCAGCAGCTTGGGGCTCGGGAGAGCGGGCACAGATACGCAGTATTTT. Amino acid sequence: CASSLGLGRAGTDTQYF.

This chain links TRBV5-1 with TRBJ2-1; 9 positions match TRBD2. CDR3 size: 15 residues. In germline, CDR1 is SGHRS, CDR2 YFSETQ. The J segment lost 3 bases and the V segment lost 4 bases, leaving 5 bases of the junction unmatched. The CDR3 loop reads CASSENSGSYNEQFF. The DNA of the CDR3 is TGCGCCAGCAGCGAAAATAGCGGGAGCTACAATGAGCAGTTCTTC. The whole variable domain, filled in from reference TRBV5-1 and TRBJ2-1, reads KAGVTQTPRYLIKTRGQQVTLSCSPISGHRSVSWYQQTPGQGLQFLFEYFSETQRNKGNFPGRFSGRQFSNSRSEMNVSTLELGDSALYLCASSENSGSYNEQFFGPGTRLTVL.

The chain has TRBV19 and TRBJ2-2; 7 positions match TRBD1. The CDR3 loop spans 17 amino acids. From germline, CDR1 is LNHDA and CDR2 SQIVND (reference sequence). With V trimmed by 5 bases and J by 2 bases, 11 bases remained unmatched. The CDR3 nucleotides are TGTGCCAGTAGTTCACGAGGGGGCCGACTAAACACCGGGGAGCTGTTTTTT. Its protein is CASSSRGGRLNTGELFF.

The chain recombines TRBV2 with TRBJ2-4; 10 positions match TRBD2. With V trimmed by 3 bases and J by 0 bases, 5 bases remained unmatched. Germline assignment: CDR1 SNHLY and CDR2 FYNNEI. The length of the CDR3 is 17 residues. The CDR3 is CASSEASGGLAKNIQYF. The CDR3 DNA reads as TGTGCCAGCAGTGAGGCTAGCGGGGGTCTAGCCAAAAACATTCAGTACTTC.

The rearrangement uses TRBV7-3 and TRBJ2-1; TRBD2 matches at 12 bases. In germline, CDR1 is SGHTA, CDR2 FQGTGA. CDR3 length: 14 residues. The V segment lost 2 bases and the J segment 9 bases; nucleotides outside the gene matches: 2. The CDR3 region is CASSLELAGGEQFF. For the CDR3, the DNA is TGTGCCAGCAGCTTAGAACTAGCGGGGGGTGAGCAGTTCTTC.

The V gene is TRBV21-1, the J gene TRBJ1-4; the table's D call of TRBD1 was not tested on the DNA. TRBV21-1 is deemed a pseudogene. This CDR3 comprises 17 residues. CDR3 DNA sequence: TGTGCCAGCAGCAAGACGACAGGGGCCGCAACTAATGAAAAACTGTTTTTT. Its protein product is CASSKTTGAATNEKLFF.

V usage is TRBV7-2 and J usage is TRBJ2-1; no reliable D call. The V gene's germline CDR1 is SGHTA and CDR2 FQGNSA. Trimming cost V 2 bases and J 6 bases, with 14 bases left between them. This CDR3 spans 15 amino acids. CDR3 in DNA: TGTGCCAGCAGCTTAACCGTAGTACAGACCAATGAGCAGTTCTTC. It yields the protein CASSLTVVQTNEQFF.

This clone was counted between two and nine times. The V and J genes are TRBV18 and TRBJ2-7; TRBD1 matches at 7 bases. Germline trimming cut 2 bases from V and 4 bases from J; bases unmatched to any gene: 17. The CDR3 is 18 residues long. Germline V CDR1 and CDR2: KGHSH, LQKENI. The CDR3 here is CASSPTRTGGYDGYEQYF. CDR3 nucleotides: TGTGCCAGCTCACCAACGAGGACAGGAGGCTATGACGGTTACGAGCAGTACTTC.

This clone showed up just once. The CDR3 protein is CASSPFGSAEEHF. As DNA, the CDR3 is TGTGCCAGCAGCCCCTTTGGGAGTGCAGAAGAGCATTTT. The V call is TRBV5-5, the J call TRBJ1-5; D remains unclear. The CDR3 totals 13 residues. V gave up 4 bases and J gave up 14 bases, with 19 bases separating them. CDR1 and CDR2 (germline): SGHKS, YYEKEE (reference sequence).

CDR3 sequence: CASTVTGQNEKLFF. The CDR3 coding sequence is TGTGCCAGTACCGTGACAGGCCAAAATGAAAAACTGTTTTTT. V is TRBV19 and J is TRBJ1-4; a possible D gene is TRBD1 (6 bases). The germline V and J ends were trimmed by 7 bases and 5 bases, with 14 bases remaining between them. This CDR3 has 14 residues. Germline V gives CDR1 LNHDA, CDR2 SQIVND (reference sequence).

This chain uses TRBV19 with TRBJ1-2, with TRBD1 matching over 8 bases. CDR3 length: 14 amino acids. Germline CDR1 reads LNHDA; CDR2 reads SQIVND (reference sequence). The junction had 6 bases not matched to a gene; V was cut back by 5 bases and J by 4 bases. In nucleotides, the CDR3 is TGTGCCAGTAGTTTCCAGGGGGCTTTCTATGGCTACACCTTC. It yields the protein CASSFQGAFYGYTF. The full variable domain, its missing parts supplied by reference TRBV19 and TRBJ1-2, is DGGITQSPKYLFRKEGQNVTLSCEQNLNHDAMYWYRQDPGQGLRLIYYSQIVNDFQKGDIAEGYSVSREKKESFPLTVTSAQKNPTAFYLCASSFQGAFYGYTFGSGTRLTVV.

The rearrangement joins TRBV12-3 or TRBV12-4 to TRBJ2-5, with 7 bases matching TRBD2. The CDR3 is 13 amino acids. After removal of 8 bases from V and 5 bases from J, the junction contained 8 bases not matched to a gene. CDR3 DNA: TGTGCCAGCGCGGGAGATGTTGGGGAGACCCAGTACTTC. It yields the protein CASAGDVGETQYF.

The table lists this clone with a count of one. The DNA of the CDR3 is TGTGCCAGCAGTTTAATAGCCGCGGGGCGCCCAGATACGCAGTATTTT. It is translated as CASSLIAAGRPDTQYF. V gene TRBV27 combines with J gene TRBJ2-3, with a tentative D call TRBD2 (6 bases). Per the germline V gene, CDR1 is MNHEY and CDR2 is SMNVEV (reference sequence). V was clipped by 2 bases and J by 4 bases, with 16 bases between them. The CDR3 has 16 amino acids.